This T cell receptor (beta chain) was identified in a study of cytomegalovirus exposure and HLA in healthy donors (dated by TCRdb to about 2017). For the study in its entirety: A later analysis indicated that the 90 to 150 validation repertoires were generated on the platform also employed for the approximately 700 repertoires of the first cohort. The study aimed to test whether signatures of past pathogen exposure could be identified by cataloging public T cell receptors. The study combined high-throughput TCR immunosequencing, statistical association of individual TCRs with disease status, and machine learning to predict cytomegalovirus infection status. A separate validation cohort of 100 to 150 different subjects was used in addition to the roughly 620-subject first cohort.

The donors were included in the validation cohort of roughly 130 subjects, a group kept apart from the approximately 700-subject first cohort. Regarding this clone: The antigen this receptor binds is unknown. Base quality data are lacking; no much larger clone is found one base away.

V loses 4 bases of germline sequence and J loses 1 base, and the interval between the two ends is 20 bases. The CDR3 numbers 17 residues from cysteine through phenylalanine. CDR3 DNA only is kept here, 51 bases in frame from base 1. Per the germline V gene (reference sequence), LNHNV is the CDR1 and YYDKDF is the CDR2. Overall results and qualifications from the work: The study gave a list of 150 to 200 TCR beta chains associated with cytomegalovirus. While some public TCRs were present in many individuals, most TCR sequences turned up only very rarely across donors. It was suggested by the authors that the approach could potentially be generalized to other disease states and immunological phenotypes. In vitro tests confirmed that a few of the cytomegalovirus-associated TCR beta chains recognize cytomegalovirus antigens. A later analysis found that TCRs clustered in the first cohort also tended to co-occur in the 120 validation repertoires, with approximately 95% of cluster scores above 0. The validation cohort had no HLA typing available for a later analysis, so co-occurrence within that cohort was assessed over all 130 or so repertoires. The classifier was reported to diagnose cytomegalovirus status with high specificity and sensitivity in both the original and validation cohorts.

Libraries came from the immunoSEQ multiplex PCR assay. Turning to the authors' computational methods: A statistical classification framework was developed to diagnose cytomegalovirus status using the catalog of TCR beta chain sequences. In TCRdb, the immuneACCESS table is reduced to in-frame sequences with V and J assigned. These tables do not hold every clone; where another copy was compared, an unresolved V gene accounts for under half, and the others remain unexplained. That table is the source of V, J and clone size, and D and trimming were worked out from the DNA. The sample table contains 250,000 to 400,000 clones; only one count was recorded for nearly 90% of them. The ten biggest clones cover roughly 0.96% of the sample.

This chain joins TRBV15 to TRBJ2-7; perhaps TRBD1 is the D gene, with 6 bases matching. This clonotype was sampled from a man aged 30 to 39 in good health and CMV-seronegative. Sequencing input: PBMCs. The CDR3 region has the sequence CATSTNVVSGDSYEQYF. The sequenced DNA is TGTGCCACCAGCACCAATGTTGTGTCAGGGGATTCCTACGAGCAGTACTTC.